The 5 T cell receptor beta chains below were found in one sample sequenced in a study of regulatory T cells in long-lasting Graves disease. Both iRepertoire HTBI primers and Arm-PCR of CDR3 regions were used to build the TCR beta libraries. MiXCR, applied by TCRdb to the multiplex PCR reads, yields one record per CDR3 protein. The sample includes under 500,000 distinct CDR3 sequences, less than 25% of them seen just once. Time point here: persistent/refractory GD, antithyroid drugs over 5 years with positive TRAb. The TCR library was made from RNA extracted from PBMCs. The material sequenced was peripheral blood mononuclear cells (PBMCs), taken when the disease was refractory, from a patient treated with antithyroid drugs. These receptors all come from a female donor with Graves disease.

At least ten counts were recorded for this clonotype. This chain uses TRBV12-3 or TRBV12-4 with TRBJ1-1; D is uncertain. With 8 bases removed from V and 11 bases from J, the gap between germline ends came to 15 bases. The CDR3 is 11 amino acids. For the CDR3, the DNA is TGTGCCAGCCGCGAGGGTGGAGATGCTTTCTTT. Translated: CASREGGDAFF.

The sample holds a few counts of this clonotype. The chain is built from TRBV29-1 and TRBJ1-3; tentatively, D is TRBD1 (6 bases). With 0 bases removed from V and 9 bases from J, the gap between germline ends came to 24 bases. CDR3 size: 17 residues. CDR1 SQVTM and CDR2 ANQGSEA come from the germline V gene. The CDR3 region has the DNA TGCAGCGTTGAAGATCGGCAGGGGCCCCTGCCGGTCGGCACCATATATTTT. Its translation: CSVEDRQGPLPVGTIYF.

This clonotype turned up a few times. The CDR3 DNA is TGCGCCAGCAGCCAAGGCGACAGCGGCAATCAGCCCCAGCATTTT. Its protein is CASSQGDSGNQPQHF. The chain employs TRBV4-1 and TRBJ1-5, with a possible D match to TRBD1 (5 bases). Deletions cut 1 base from V and 2 bases from J, with 9 bases between. This CDR3 has 15 amino acids. Germline V gene data show CDR1 as MGHRA and CDR2 as YSYEKL.

This clonotype has only a few counts. This chain connects TRBV13 to TRBJ1-1; 7 bases align to TRBD1. Unmatched junction bases numbered 4, after V lost 5 bases and J lost 1 base. The CDR3 spans 14 residues. In germline, CDR1 is PRHDT, CDR2 FYEKMQ (reference sequence). CDR3 region: CASSHGTENTEAFF. The CDR3 DNA reads TGTGCCAGCAGCCATGGGACAGAGAACACTGAAGCTTTCTTT.

This clonotype was seen many times. The chain has TRBV12-3 or TRBV12-4 and TRBJ1-2, with D perhaps matching TRBD1 (5 bases). The V end was cut by 2 bases, the J end by 4 bases, with 8 bases between. The CDR3 sequence is 13 residues long. The CDR3: CASSLRGSYGYTF. For the CDR3, the DNA is TGTGCCAGCAGTTTAAGGGGTAGCTATGGCTACACCTTC.